A single sample gave rise to the 15 T cell receptor beta chains below, sequenced in a study of blood T cell repertoires in COVID-19. This table comes from immunoSEQ multiplex PCR, and its TCRdb copy is limited to in-frame clones, with some not included. Of around 700,000 clones in the sample, 85% to 90% were seen once. Sequencing input: peripheral blood. These receptors were taken from a woman under 30 with acute or convalescent COVID-19.

J is TRBJ2-7 and V is TRBV13; a possible D gene is TRBD1 (6 bases). The V end lost 5 bases, the J end lost 1 base, and 18 bases lay between the germline ends. The CDR3 contains 16 residues. The germline V gene encodes CDR1 PRHDT and CDR2 FYEKMQ (reference sequence). CDR3: CASSPTGDTGSYEQYF. For the CDR3, the DNA is TGTGCCAGCAGCCCCACCGGGGACACCGGTTCCTACGAGCAGTACTTC.

The gene calls are TRBV12-3 or TRBV12-4 and TRBJ1-1, with 8 bases identical to TRBD1. This CDR3 region has 13 residues. The J segment lost 3 bases and the V segment lost 7 bases, leaving 4 bases of the junction unmatched. The CDR3: CASIADRDTEAFF. DNA for the CDR3: TGTGCCAGCATTGCGGACAGGGACACTGAAGCTTTCTTT.

This rearrangement joins TRBV7-2 to TRBJ2-7; the D gene is possibly TRBD2 (5 bases). From germline, CDR1 is SGHTA and CDR2 FQGNSA. The germline V and J ends were trimmed by 5 bases and 6 bases, with 8 bases remaining between them. The CDR3 spans 11 residues. CDR3 amino acids: CASSRDSEQYF. The CDR3 bases are TGTGCCAGCAGCCGGGATAGCGAGCAGTACTTC.

This clone was seen once. The chain uses TRBV6-5 and TRBJ1-6, with TRBD1 as a possible D gene (5 bases). The CDR3 is made up of 14 amino acids. Trimming took 2 bases from V and 7 from J, leaving 9 bases between them. The V gene's germline CDR1 is MNHEY and CDR2 SVGAGI. CDR3 DNA sequence: TGTGCCAGCAGTTACCGACAGCAAAATTCACCCCTCCACTTT. Translation: CASSYRQQNSPLHF.

The V call is TRBV19, the J call TRBJ1-2, with TRBD1 matching over 9 bases. This CDR3 has 15 amino acids. Germline CDR1 is LNHDA and CDR2 is SQIVND (reference sequence). J gave up 6 bases and V 1 base, and 6 bases lay outside the gene matches. Written as DNA, the CDR3 is TGTGCCAGTAGTATAGTCGGGACAGGGTTTAATGGCTACACCTTC. This encodes CASSIVGTGFNGYTF.

The genes are TRBV19 and TRBJ2-7, with unresolved D. V dropped 0 bases and J dropped 3 bases, with 9 bases sitting between them. This CDR3 is 14 amino acids long. Germline loops: CDR1 LNHDA, CDR2 SQIVND (reference sequence). The CDR3 sequence: CASSIDARNYEQYF. In nucleotides, the CDR3 is TGTGCCAGTAGTATAGATGCCAGGAACTACGAGCAGTACTTC.

V is TRBV24-1 and J is TRBJ2-5; 8 bases agree with TRBD2. V was clipped by 3 bases and J by 2 bases; unmatched bases: 4. The V gene's germline CDR1 is KGHDR and CDR2 SFDVKD. The CDR3 sequence is 15 residues long. The chain's CDR3 is CATSDRSGGQETQYF. CDR3 coding DNA: TGTGCCACCAGTGATAGGAGCGGGGGTCAAGAGACCCAGTACTTC.

As DNA, the CDR3 is TGTGCCATTTCACCCCCGGAGGGGAACTCTGGGGCCAACGTCCTGACTTTC. This codes for CAISPPEGNSGANVLTF. The rearrangement uses TRBV10-3 and TRBJ2-6, with TRBD2 as a possible D gene (6 bases). V lost 9 bases, J lost 0 bases, and 18 bases lay in between. Germline V CDR1 and CDR2: ENHRY, SYGVKD. The CDR3 covers 17 residues.

This rearrangement joins TRBV6-2 or TRBV6-3 to TRBJ1-5, with 10 bases matching TRBD1. The CDR3 sequence is 16 residues long. With 2 bases clipped from V and 1 base from J, the junction kept 2 bases outside the gene matches. Per germline, CDR1 MNHEY and CDR2 SVGEGT. This chain's CDR3 is CASSYGTGESNQPQHF. The CDR3 nucleotides are TGTGCCAGCAGTTACGGGACAGGGGAAAGCAATCAGCCCCAGCATTTT.

The genes are TRBV7-2 and TRBJ1-6, with a possible D match to TRBD1 (5 bases). The V gene lost 4 bases and the J gene lost 7 bases, with 11 bases spanning the gap. The length of the CDR3 is 14 residues. Germline values: CDR1 SGHTA, CDR2 FQGNSA. This chain's CDR3 is CASSSPGGNSPLHF. The CDR3 DNA reads as TGTGCCAGCAGCTCCCCCGGGGGGAATTCACCCCTCCACTTT.

This rearrangement joins TRBV24-1 to TRBJ2-7; D gene ambiguous. V lost 4 bases to trimming and J lost 4 bases, with 10 bases between them. CDR1 is KGHDR and CDR2 is SFDVKD in the germline V gene. CDR3 length equals 13 residues. The chain's CDR3 is CATSENGRYEQYF. The CDR3 DNA reads TGTGCCACCAGTGAGAACGGCAGGTACGAGCAGTACTTC.

The chain joins TRBV19 to TRBJ2-5; TRBD2 is a possible D gene (5 bases). Looked up from germline, CDR1 is LNHDA and CDR2 is SQIVND (reference sequence). The CDR3 contains 15 residues. Trimming took 1 base from V and 5 from J, leaving 14 bases between them. CDR3 region: CASSIGRQTGETQYF. CDR3 nucleotides: TGTGCCAGTAGTATAGGGCGGCAGACGGGGGAGACCCAGTACTTC. The full variable domain, with the rest looked up from reference TRBV19 and TRBJ2-5, is DGGITQSPKYLFRKEGQNVTLSCEQNLNHDAMYWYRQDPGQGLRLIYYSQIVNDFQKGDIAEGYSVSREKKESFPLTVTSAQKNPTAFYLCASSIGRQTGETQYFGPGTRLLVL.

This chain joins TRBV11-2 and TRBJ2-7; 8 nucleotides agree with TRBD1. Germline CDR1 reads SGHAT; CDR2 reads FQNNGV. The CDR3 loop spans 14 amino acids. The ends lost 1 base at V and 6 bases at J; junction bases unmatched: 5. The CDR3 protein is CASSLGQGAAEQYF. In DNA form, the CDR3 reads TGTGCCAGCAGCTTAGGGCAGGGGGCAGCCGAGCAGTACTTC.

This sequence joins TRBV20-1 and TRBJ1-2; D not resolved. V lost 0 bases and J lost 9, with 8 bases in between. The CDR3 sequence is 11 residues long. In germline, CDR1 is DFQATT, CDR2 SNEGSKA (reference sequence). CDR3 protein: CSARDFPRYTF. Written as DNA, the CDR3 is TGCAGTGCTAGAGATTTCCCTCGCTACACCTTC.

This rearrangement joins TRBV2 to TRBJ1-1; 7 nucleotides match TRBD1. Per germline, CDR1 SNHLY and CDR2 FYNNEI. Trimming took 3 bases from V and 5 from J; bases not matched to a gene: 3. This CDR3 comprises 13 residues. The CDR3 loop reads CASSDQTGTEAFF. The CDR3 region has the DNA TGTGCCAGCAGTGACCAGACAGGGACTGAAGCTTTCTTT. Full variable domain (missing parts from reference TRBV2 and TRBJ1-1): EPEVTQTPSHQVTQMGQEVILRCVPISNHLYFYWYRQILGQKVEFLVSFYNNEISEKSEIFDDQFSVERPDGSNFTLKIRSTKLEDSAMYFCASSDQTGTEAFFGQGTRLTVV.